The 27 T cell receptor beta chains below all came from one sample that was sequenced in a study of post-analysis software for immune sequencing data. The study, taken as a whole, reports: A handful of TRBV segments were significantly more frequent in patients than in controls. TRBV5-6, TRBV5-1 and TRBV20-1 were among these segments.

TCR beta cDNA libraries included unique molecular identifiers. TCRdb ran MiXCR on the PCR reads and lists one entry per CDR3 protein. The data contain around 260,000 distinct CDR3 sequences, 36% of them singletons. These receptors have no identified antigens. Sequenced: blood. Receptor source: a girl aged 5 to 17 with multiple sclerosis.

This clonotype was picked up a small number of times. The CDR3 protein is CAWSLTPNNEQFF. CDR3 nucleotides: TGTGCCTGGAGCTTGACACCAAACAATGAGCAGTTCTTC. V usage is TRBV30 and J usage is TRBJ2-1; D gene unclear. V lost 3 bases, J lost 5 bases, and 11 bases lay in between. This CDR3 region has 13 residues. Per germline, CDR1 GTSNPN and CDR2 SVGIG (reference sequence).

This chain links TRBV7-2 with TRBJ2-3, with 9 positions matching TRBD2. Looked up from germline, CDR1 is SGHTA and CDR2 is FQGNSA. The CDR3 is 17 amino acids. J was trimmed by 0 bases and V by 4 bases; bases with no gene match: 8. CDR3 sequence: CASSWGGGVLSTDTQYF. The CDR3 nucleotides are TGTGCCAGCAGCTGGGGCGGGGGGGTCCTTAGCACAGATACGCAGTATTTT.

On this clonotype: It may be a read error: a sequence one base away is much more abundant. The J gene is TRBJ2-2, the V gene TRBV10-3; the match to TRBD1 covers 7 bases. With 8 bases clipped from V and 5 bases from J, the junction kept 14 bases outside the gene matches. There are 16 residues in the CDR3. From germline, CDR1 is ENHRY and CDR2 SYGVKD. CDR3 nucleotide sequence: TGTGCCATCGGGGGCCTAGAGGGGGCGCGAACCGGGGAGCTGTTTTTT. This encodes CAIGGLEGARTGELFF.

This clonotype was detected only a few times. The V gene is TRBV7-9, the J gene TRBJ2-1; 7 bases align to TRBD2. Germline V CDR1 and CDR2: SEHNR, FQNEAQ (reference sequence). This CDR3 is built from 15 residues. J was trimmed by 6 bases and V by 1 base; bases with no gene match: 6. In DNA form, the CDR3 reads TGTGCCAGCAGCTTAGAAGGACTAGGCTGCAATGAGCAGTTCTTC. This codes for CASSLEGLGCNEQFF.

This sequence joins TRBV29-1 and TRBJ2-4, with D possibly TRBD2 on 5 matching bases. The CDR3 is 11 residues long. In germline, CDR1 is SQVTM, CDR2 ANQGSEA. V was cut by 1 base and J by 8 bases, with 6 bases left in between. In DNA form, the CDR3 reads TGCAGCGTTGAAGCGGGATACATTCAGTACTTC. Translated: CSVEAGYIQYF.

The sample holds many counts of this clonotype. The chain couples TRBV20-1 to TRBJ2-5; 12 bases agree with TRBD2. Germline CDR1 reads DFQATT; CDR2 reads SNEGSKA (reference sequence). The junction had 11 bases not matched to a gene; V was cut back by 8 bases and J by 7 bases. CDR3 size: 14 residues. The CDR3: CSPLGLAGPGTQYF. As DNA, the CDR3 is TGCAGTCCACTGGGACTAGCGGGCCCAGGGACCCAGTACTTC.

This chain uses TRBV20-1 with TRBJ1-1; tentatively, D is TRBD1 (6 bases). V shed 1 base and J shed 2 bases, with 11 bases lying between them. Germline V gene data show CDR1 as DFQATT and CDR2 as SNEGSKA (reference sequence). This CDR3 is 14 amino acids long. CDR3 DNA: TGCAGTGCTAGAGGGGGAGGGGGTAACACTGAAGCTTTCTTT. Its protein product is CSARGGGGNTEAFF.

This clonotype appeared once. The rearrangement joins TRBV5-6 to TRBJ2-3, with 14 bases identical to TRBD2. Losses at the gene ends were 1 base for V and 5 bases for J; bases not matched to a gene: 3. The CDR3 has 16 amino acids. Germline CDR1 SGHDT, CDR2 YYEEEE. CDR3 bases: TGTGCCAGCAGCTTGTTGGGACTAGCGGGAGTAGATACGCAGTATTTT. The encoded protein is CASSLLGLAGVDTQYF. Together with reference TRBV5-6 and TRBJ2-3, the CDR3 gives the full variable domain: DAGVTQSPTHLIKTRGQQVTLRCSPKSGHDTVSWYQQALGQGPQFIFQYYEEEERQRGNFPDRFSGHQFPNYSSELNVNALLLGDSALYLCASSLLGLAGVDTQYFGPGTRLTVL.

V usage is TRBV10-3 and J usage is TRBJ1-1; no clear D. Germline-derived CDR1 and CDR2 are ENHRY and SYGVKD. V was pared by 4 bases and J by 1 base, with 7 bases between. The CDR3 spans 13 residues. The CDR3 is CAISGQANTEAFF. CDR3 coding DNA: TGTGCCATCAGTGGGCAGGCGAACACTGAAGCTTTCTTT.

In its sample, this clonotype was seen a few times. A junction end diverges from the germline sequence, so it may reflect a read error. This chain links TRBV7-7 with TRBJ1-2; possibly TRBD1 for D (5 bases). Germline CDR1 is SSHAT and CDR2 is FNYEAQ (reference sequence). CDR3 size: 17 residues. The CDR3 protein is CASSLTSTGTRVYGYTF. Written as DNA, the CDR3 is TGTGCTAGCAGCTTAACCAGTACCGGGACCCGGGTTTACGGCTACACCTTC.

This clonotype was detected many times. The chain combines TRBV15 with TRBJ2-1; tentatively, D is TRBD2 (6 bases). Germline V gives CDR1 LNHNV, CDR2 YYDKDF (reference sequence). V lost 0 bases to trimming and J lost 0 bases, with 24 bases between them. This CDR3 spans 21 amino acids. The CDR3: CATSRDLTSGLVAVSYNEQFF. In DNA form, the CDR3 reads TGTGCCACCAGCAGAGATCTGACCTCGGGGCTAGTAGCGGTCTCCTACAATGAGCAGTTCTTC.

This clonotype has a single count. V usage is TRBV7-2 and J usage is TRBJ2-3, with 9 bases identical to TRBD2. Germline values: CDR1 SGHTA, CDR2 FQGNSA. The CDR3 length is 16 residues. The junction had 7 bases not matched to a gene; V was cut back by 5 bases and J by 1 base. Here the CDR3 reads CASSQGVAGGTDTQYF. The CDR3 region has the DNA TGTGCCAGCAGCCAGGGGGTAGCGGGGGGCACAGATACGCAGTATTTT. The variable domain in full, with the rest retrieved from reference TRBV7-2 and TRBJ2-3, is GAGVSQSPSNKVTEKGKDVELRCDPISGHTALYWYRQSLGQGLEFLIYFQGNSAPDKSGLPSDRFSAERTGGSVSTLTIQRTQQEDSAVYLCASSQGVAGGTDTQYFGPGTRLTVL.

This clonotype was detected many times. The chain links TRBV15 to TRBJ2-5; 8 bases are a match to TRBD1. In germline, CDR1 is LNHNV, CDR2 YYDKDF (reference sequence). This CDR3 contains 13 residues. V lost 5 bases and J lost 6; bases outside the gene matches: 5. The CDR3 loop reads CATSFQGAKTQYF. The CDR3 bases are TGTGCCACCAGCTTCCAGGGGGCAAAGACCCAGTACTTC.

This clonotype has a count of ten or more. The chain combines TRBV4-1 with TRBJ1-4; TRBD1 matches at 9 bases. The CDR3 is made up of 15 amino acids. V was pared by 4 bases and J by 5 bases, with 5 bases of the junction left unmatched. Germline loops: CDR1 MGHRA, CDR2 YSYEKL. The CDR3 region has the DNA TGCGCCAGCAGCCCCCGGGACAGGGTGAATGAAAAACTGTTTTTT. Residues: CASSPRDRVNEKLFF.

Concerning this clonotype itself: At one boundary the junction diverges from the germline segment, which might be a read error. This chain joins TRBV6-2 or TRBV6-3 and TRBJ2-7; D might be TRBD1 (6 bases). The germline gives CDR1 MNHEY, CDR2 SVGEGT. The CDR3 consists of 14 residues. The CDR3 nucleotides are TGTGCCGGCAGTCATTTGGACAGCTCCTACGAGCAGTACTTC. This gives the protein CAGSHLDSSYEQYF.

In the case of this clonotype: A much larger clone lies one base from this, so it may be a read error. The chain is built from TRBV25-1 and TRBJ2-3, with TRBD2 identical over 12 bases. The CDR3 totals 18 residues. Germline V lookup: CDR1 MGHDK, CDR2 SYGVNS. The CDR3 coding sequence is TGTGCCAGCGGTGAAAGGTCTAGCGGGAGGGCCCGAACAGATACGCAGTATTTT. Encoded protein: CASGERSSGRARTDTQYF.

This sequence joins TRBV7-9 and TRBJ1-6; D is ambiguous. Trimming cost V 5 bases and J 15 bases, with 14 bases left between them. From germline, CDR1 is SEHNR and CDR2 FQNEAQ (reference sequence). This CDR3 has 12 amino acids. The CDR3 DNA reads TGTGCCAGCAGCCAACAGCTAGAACGCCTCCACTTT. Protein: CASSQQLERLHF.

This clonotype was observed a few times. The chain joins TRBV20-1 to TRBJ1-1; weak D call: TRBD1 (6 bases). The V and J ends lost 0 bases and 6 bases respectively, with 17 bases between them. The CDR3 runs to 15 residues. Germline assignment: CDR1 DFQATT and CDR2 SNEGSKA (reference sequence). The CDR3 DNA reads as TGCAGTGCTAGAGATTTAGACGGACAGCTGCCTGAAGCTTTCTTT. Translating gives CSARDLDGQLPEAFF.

In this sample, this clonotype turned up many times. J is TRBJ2-1 and V is TRBV12-3 or TRBV12-4; 7 bases are a match to TRBD2. Losses at the gene ends were 2 bases for V and 10 bases for J; bases not matched to a gene: 8. CDR3 length equals 14 residues. The CDR3, as DNA: TGTGCCAGCAGTTTACGAAGCGGGGCGGGGGAGCAGTTCTTC. Protein product: CASSLRSGAGEQFF.

This clonotype was seen ten or more times. This chain uses TRBV11-2 with TRBJ1-5, with unresolved D. Germline V gene data show CDR1 as SGHAT and CDR2 as FQNNGV. This CDR3 contains 13 residues. Deletions cut 0 bases from V and 7 bases from J, with 7 bases between. CDR3 sequence reads: CASSLEWSQPQHF. The CDR3 nucleotides are TGTGCCAGCAGCTTAGAATGGTCACAGCCCCAGCATTTT.

This clonotype was counted only a few times. The rearrangement links TRBV11-2 to TRBJ1-1; 8 nucleotides align to TRBD1. Germline V gene sequence: CDR1 SGHAT, CDR2 FQNNGV. This CDR3 comprises 15 residues. J was trimmed by 4 bases and V by 6 bases; bases with no gene match: 10. The CDR3 loop reads CASRIETGAGTEAFF. The CDR3 DNA follows: TGTGCCAGCAGGATCGAGACAGGGGCGGGCACTGAAGCTTTCTTT.

This clonotype was counted many times. This rearrangement joins TRBV6-1 to TRBJ2-3; either TRBD1 or TRBD2 may supply D (5 bases each). There are 15 residues in the CDR3. V shed 4 bases and J shed 5 bases, with 16 bases lying between them. Germline V gene lookup returns CDR1 MNHNS and CDR2 SASEGT. CDR3 region: CASSGGPEPGDTQYF. The CDR3 DNA reads TGTGCCAGCAGTGGGGGACCCGAACCAGGAGATACGCAGTATTTT.

This clonotype has ten or more counts. The CDR3 sequence is CASSYESRSKNIQYF. The CDR3 bases are TGTGCCAGCAGTTACGAATCCCGCTCCAAAAACATTCAGTACTTC. V usage is TRBV6-5 and J usage is TRBJ2-4, with D uncertain. With 2 bases removed from V and 2 bases from J, the gap between germline ends came to 10 bases. The CDR3 loop spans 15 amino acids. The germline V gene has CDR1 MNHEY and CDR2 SVGAGI.

The V and J genes are TRBV6-1 and TRBJ1-3, with D perhaps matching TRBD1 (6 bases). The CDR3 sequence is 16 residues long. Germline lookup yields CDR1 MNHNS and CDR2 SASEGT. V was shortened by 4 bases and J by 0 bases, with 13 bases between the two germline ends. For the CDR3, the DNA is TGTGCCAGCAGTGTGAAGGAACAGGGCTCTGGAAACACCATATATTTT. This codes for CASSVKEQGSGNTIYF.

Many counts were recorded for this clonotype. The gene calls are TRBV7-9 and TRBJ1-4, with TRBD1 matching 10 bases. Germline CDR1 reads SEHNR; CDR2 reads FQNEAQ (reference sequence). CDR3 length: 18 residues. J was trimmed by 0 bases and V by 5 bases; bases with no gene match: 9. The CDR3 sequence: CASSPRDRGTATNEKLFF. The CDR3 DNA reads TGTGCCAGCAGCCCGCGGGACAGGGGAACTGCAACTAATGAAAAACTGTTTTTT.

The V gene is TRBV7-6, the J gene TRBJ2-1; D is unresolved. Germline V CDR1 and CDR2: SGHVS, FNYEAQ. The CDR3 is made up of 13 amino acids. V was pared by 6 bases and J by 7 bases, with 13 bases between. The CDR3 loop is CASSPLRWNEQFF. CDR3 nucleotides: TGTGCCAGCAGTCCCCTTCGTTGGAATGAGCAGTTCTTC.

This clonotype was counted at least ten times. This sequence joins TRBV3-1 and TRBJ1-2, with 11 bases aligning to TRBD1. The V gene end was trimmed by 5 bases and the J gene end by 8 bases; junction bases not matched to a gene: 4. Germline CDR1 reads LGHDT; CDR2 reads YNNKEL (reference sequence). The CDR3 contains 13 residues. CDR3 DNA: TGTGCCAGCAGCTCGGACAGGGGGCAGGGCTACACCTTC. Translation: CASSSDRGQGYTF.